Each of the 9 T cell receptor beta chains below was sequenced from the same sample in a study of blood T cell repertoires in COVID-19. Produced via immunoSEQ multiplex PCR; TCRdb's table is partial and in-frame only. In the table there are roughly 35,000 clones, about 85% of which are singletons. Sample: peripheral blood. The source is a man older than 75 with active or convalescent COVID-19.

The chain couples TRBV3-1 (or the pseudogene TRBV3-2) to TRBJ1-1, with D perhaps matching TRBD1 (6 bases). The CDR3 contains 16 residues. Trimming left V 0 bases short and J 1 base short, with 12 bases between. Germline CDR1 LGHDT, CDR2 YNNKEL (reference sequence). As DNA, the CDR3 is TGTGCCAGCAGCCAAGAGCGGAACAGGGAGAACACTGAAGCTTTCTTT. The encoded protein is CASSQERNRENTEAFF.

The chain has TRBV29-1 and TRBJ1-4; TRBD1 aligns across 7 bases. The V segment lost 7 bases and the J segment 8 bases; nucleotides outside the gene matches: 10. This CDR3 spans 13 amino acids. Germline CDR1 is SQVTM and CDR2 is ANQGSEA. The DNA of the CDR3 is TGCAGCGCTAAGACAGGGTCGGGGGAAAAACTGTTTTTT. Protein sequence: CSAKTGSGEKLFF.

V gene TRBV2 combines with J gene TRBJ1-2; 8 positions agree with TRBD1. The J segment lost 0 bases and the V segment lost 10 bases, leaving 10 bases of the junction unmatched. Germline CDR1 SNHLY, CDR2 FYNNEI. This CDR3 region has 15 residues. As DNA, the CDR3 is TGTGCCACCCAAAAGCCAGGGGGCTCTAACTATGGCTACACCTTC. This codes for CATQKPGGSNYGYTF.

The chain carries TRBV2 and TRBJ2-2, with 10 bases matching TRBD1. The CDR3 totals 15 residues. V gave up 7 bases and J gave up 4 bases; unmatched junction bases: 6. Germline V CDR1 and CDR2: SNHLY, FYNNEI. The CDR3 nucleotides read TGTGCCAGCAATCGACAGGGGGCGCCCACCGGGGAGCTGTTTTTT. It translates to CASNRQGAPTGELFF.

In its sample, this clone was seen once. The V call is TRBV9, the J call TRBJ2-1, with 12 positions matching TRBD2. Germline CDR1 and CDR2: SGDLS and YYNGEE. The junction had 4 bases not matched to a gene; V was cut back by 4 bases and J by 5 bases. The CDR3 is 15 residues long. As DNA, the CDR3 is TGTGCCAGCAGCAAACTAGCGGGGGGCGACAATGAGCAGTTCTTC. Encoded protein: CASSKLAGGDNEQFF.

The chain links TRBV23-1 to TRBJ1-6; D is possibly TRBD1 (5 bases). TRBV23-1 is classed as an ORF, of uncertain function. The CDR3 extends over 16 amino acids. Trimming shortened V by 6 bases and J by 4 bases, and 16 bases separated the two germline ends. The CDR3 DNA sequence: TGCGCCAGCAGGGTATACCGCCGGGGGTATAATTCACCCCTCCACTTT. Its translation is CASRVYRRGYNSPLHF.

This chain connects TRBV20-1 to TRBJ2-7; 7 nucleotides align to TRBD2. V shed 3 bases, J shed 4 bases, and the junction held 9 bases outside the gene matches. The CDR3 extends over 14 amino acids. From germline, CDR1 is DFQATT and CDR2 SNEGSKA (reference sequence). For the CDR3, the DNA is TGCAGTGCTAGTGATCGGGGGGAGGGGTACGAGCAGTACTTC. Protein product: CSASDRGEGYEQYF.

This sequence joins TRBV7-2 and TRBJ2-2; 9 bases align to TRBD2. The CDR3 totals 16 residues. Losses at the gene ends were 4 bases for V and 3 bases for J; bases not matched to a gene: 6. Germline V CDR1 and CDR2: SGHTA, FQGNSA. This chain's CDR3 is CASSYTSGPYTGELFF. The CDR3 DNA is TGTGCCAGCAGCTACACTAGCGGGCCGTACACCGGGGAGCTGTTTTTT.

This chain joins TRBV9 and TRBJ2-3, with D perhaps TRBD2 (5 bases). This CDR3 spans 15 amino acids. In germline, CDR1 is SGDLS, CDR2 YYNGEE. The V gene lost 4 bases and the J gene lost 0 bases, with 12 bases spanning the gap. The CDR3 DNA reads as TGTGCCAGCAGCACCCAACTAGTCAGCACAGATACGCAGTATTTT. Encoded protein: CASSTQLVSTDTQYF.